The 11 T cell receptor beta chains listed next were all sequenced from one sample in a study of blood T cell repertoires in COVID-19. Profiled with immunoSEQ multiplex PCR; TCRdb holds only in-frame clones, not every one. Seen here are around 120,000 clones, 80% to 90% observed once, and the top ten hold 25% to 30%. Sequenced: peripheral blood. The receptors were gathered from a woman in her 70s with acute or convalescent COVID-19.

The rearrangement links TRBV4-2 to TRBJ2-1; weak D call: TRBD1 (6 bases). The CDR3 totals 18 residues. Trimming left V 0 bases short and J 3 bases short, with 18 bases between. The germline gives CDR1 LGHNA, CDR2 YNFKEQ. The CDR3 loop reads CASSQELDPGRGYNEQFF. Written as DNA, the CDR3 is TGTGCCAGCAGCCAAGAATTGGATCCAGGCAGGGGCTACAATGAGCAGTTCTTC.

This clone was seen only once. This sequence joins TRBV18 and TRBJ2-5, with D perhaps TRBD1 (6 bases). This CDR3 has 15 amino acids. Germline V lookup: CDR1 KGHSH, CDR2 LQKENI. Trimming cost V 6 bases and J 4 bases, with 18 bases left between them. In DNA form, the CDR3 reads TGTGCCAGCTCCTTGGTGGTACAGGGTGGAGAGACCCAGTACTTC. This encodes CASSLVVQGGETQYF. The entire variable domain, with the rest obtained from reference TRBV18 and TRBJ2-5, is as follows: NAGVMQNPRHLVRRRGQEARLRCSPMKGHSHVYWYRQLPEEGLKFMVYLQKENIIDESGMPKERFSAEFPKEGPSILRIQQVVRGDSAAYFCASSLVVQGGETQYFGPGTRLLVL.

The chain links TRBV10-2 to TRBJ2-5; perhaps TRBD2 as D (5 bases). V was cut by 8 bases and J by 0 bases, with 10 bases left in between. Looked up from germline, CDR1 is WSHSY and CDR2 is SAAADI. The CDR3 is made up of 13 amino acids. The CDR3: CASLRGYQETQYF. CDR3 DNA sequence: TGCGCCAGCCTGCGCGGGTACCAAGAGACCCAGTACTTC.

This chain connects TRBV2 to TRBJ2-5, with D possibly TRBD1 on 5 matching bases. V lost 5 bases to trimming and J lost 3 bases, with 16 bases between them. The CDR3 has 15 residues. Germline V gives CDR1 SNHLY, CDR2 FYNNEI. The CDR3 spells CASSTRLGREETQYF. CDR3 in DNA: TGTGCCAGCAGTACCCGGCTCGGCAGGGAAGAGACCCAGTACTTC.

This clone was counted once. This chain connects TRBV2 to TRBJ2-2; TRBD2 aligns across 9 bases. The germline V gene encodes CDR1 SNHLY and CDR2 FYNNEI. The CDR3 is 16 amino acids. Trimming cost V 5 bases and J 5 bases; bases outside gene matches: 9. This CDR3 reads CASSLAGVLRTGELFF. CDR3 sequence (DNA): TGTGCCAGCAGTTTAGCGGGGGTTTTAAGGACCGGGGAGCTGTTTTTT. Supplemented by reference TRBV2 and TRBJ2-2, the full variable domain reads EPEVTQTPSHQVTQMGQEVILRCVPISNHLYFYWYRQILGQKVEFLVSFYNNEISEKSEIFDDQFSVERPDGSNFTLKIRSTKLEDSAMYFCASSLAGVLRTGELFFGEGSRLTVL.

V usage is TRBV5-1 and J usage is TRBJ1-4; possibly TRBD1 for D (5 bases). The CDR3 is 16 amino acids. Per the germline V gene, CDR1 is SGHRS and CDR2 is YFSETQ. Trimming removed 0 bases from V and 2 bases from J, with 11 bases in between. The CDR3 coding sequence is TGCGCCAGCAGCTTGGCGGGGGGGACGACTAATGAAAAACTGTTTTTT. Translated: CASSLAGGTTNEKLFF. The entire variable domain, with the rest obtained from reference TRBV5-1 and TRBJ1-4, is as follows: KAGVTQTPRYLIKTRGQQVTLSCSPISGHRSVSWYQQTPGQGLQFLFEYFSETQRNKGNFPGRFSGRQFSNSRSEMNVSTLELGDSALYLCASSLAGGTTNEKLFFGSGTQLSVL.

The rearrangement uses TRBV5-1 and TRBJ2-1; 9 positions agree with TRBD1. This CDR3 has 15 residues. Germline loops: CDR1 SGHRS, CDR2 YFSETQ. J lost 8 bases, V lost 4 bases, and 10 bases had no gene match. The CDR3 loop reads CASSPGQGGYHEQFF. DNA for the CDR3: TGCGCCAGCAGCCCGGGACAGGGAGGTTACCATGAGCAGTTCTTC.

The J gene is TRBJ1-1, the V gene TRBV28, with a possible D match to TRBD1 (6 bases). The germline V gene has CDR1 MDHEN and CDR2 SYDVKM. The CDR3 consists of 15 residues. The ends were cut back, 6 bases at V and 6 bases at J, with 20 bases in the middle. The DNA of the CDR3 is TGTGCCAGCAGCTGGCCAGGGGCCCGATACCCTGAAGCTTTCTTT. Translation gives CASSWPGARYPEAFF.

The rearrangement joins TRBV2 to TRBJ1-2, with TRBD1 matching over 7 bases. This CDR3 has 13 amino acids. Trimming took 3 bases from V and 5 from J; bases not matched to a gene: 3. The V gene's germline CDR1 is SNHLY and CDR2 FYNNEI. CDR3 loop: CASSEGQSYGYTF. The CDR3 DNA is TGTGCCAGCAGTGAGGGACAGTCTTATGGCTACACCTTC.

The genes are TRBV7-8 and TRBJ1-4; 7 bases fit TRBD1. CDR1 is SGHVS, CDR2 FQNEAQ, per germline. The CDR3 consists of 16 residues. The junction had 8 bases not matched to a gene; V was cut back by 2 bases and J by 5 bases. DNA of the CDR3: TGTGCCAGCAGCTTACACCCGGGACAGCAAAATGAAAAACTGTTTTTT. Translating gives CASSLHPGQQNEKLFF.

V gene TRBV3-1 (or the pseudogene TRBV3-2) combines with J gene TRBJ1-4; TRBD1 might be the D (6 bases). Germline CDR1 is LGHDT and CDR2 is YNNKEL (reference sequence). This CDR3 is 14 amino acids long. Trimming stripped 0 bases from V and 4 bases from J, with 6 bases between. CDR3 nucleotide sequence: TGTGCCAGCAGCCAAGACAGGGGTAATGAAAAACTGTTTTTT. Protein product: CASSQDRGNEKLFF.